The 10 T cell receptor beta chains reported below all come from one sample, sequenced in a study of shared clonotypes between healthy human individuals. Sequencing was performed with immunoSEQ multiplex PCR; in TCRdb, only in-frame clones are kept and a portion is missing. This sample carries over 950,000 clones, about 80% of them seen once, and the ten largest clones take 0.89%. The source material was memory CD4+ T cells from PBMCs. Stated subset: CD45RA-negative fraction. The receptor set was obtained from a man in his late teens or twenties in good health. Some clones in this sample may be carry-over from other donors' samples.

This clone showed up just a few times. Other DNA sequences in this sample translate to the same CDR3. The chain recombines TRBV5-1 with TRBJ1-2; a possible D gene is TRBD1 (6 bases). The CDR3 extends over 15 amino acids. The germline gives CDR1 SGHRS, CDR2 YFSETQ. V was cut by 4 bases and J by 0 bases, with 13 bases left in between. CDR3 nucleotides: TGCGCCAGCAGCCCAGGACAGCTTGCTAACTATGGCTACACCTTC. Its translation is CASSPGQLANYGYTF.

The V and J genes are TRBV7-9 and TRBJ2-7, with D perhaps matching TRBD1 (5 bases). Germline-derived CDR1 and CDR2 are SEHNR and FQNEAQ (reference sequence). The CDR3 runs 14 residues. V was pared by 1 base and J by 5 bases, with 12 bases between. The CDR3 coding sequence is TGTGCCAGCAGCTTAGAAGGGGCGCTGAACGAGCAGTACTTC. Amino acids: CASSLEGALNEQYF.

This clone was seen just once. The chain uses TRBV30 and TRBJ1-2; weak D call: TRBD1 (5 bases). Trimming stripped 5 bases from V and 0 bases from J, with 10 bases between. CDR1 is GTSNPN, CDR2 SVGIG, per germline (reference sequence). CDR3 length: 13 residues. The CDR3: CAWGAGTNYGYTF. CDR3 sequence (DNA): TGTGCCTGGGGAGCAGGGACTAACTATGGCTACACCTTC. Full variable domain (rest looked up from reference TRBV30 and TRBJ1-2): SQTIHQWPATLVQPVGSPLSLECTVEGTSNPNLYWYRQAAGRGLQLLFYSVGIGQISSEVPQNLSASRPQDRQFILSSKKLLLSDSGFYLCAWGAGTNYGYTFGSGTRLTVV.

The CDR3 DNA is TGTGCCAGCAGCAACCAGGGGACTGGGGCTTTCTTT. It translates to CASSNQGTGAFF. This chain links TRBV6-5 with TRBJ1-1, with D perhaps matching TRBD1 (6 bases). Germline values: CDR1 MNHEY, CDR2 SVGAGI. V lost 6 bases to trimming and J lost 11 bases, with 16 bases between them. This CDR3 contains 12 residues.

The chain employs TRBV29-1 and TRBJ2-7; D is perhaps TRBD1 or TRBD2 (5 bases each). CDR3 size: 11 residues. Trimming shortened V by 7 bases and J by 3 bases, and 10 bases separated the two germline ends. Germline V gene lookup returns CDR1 SQVTM and CDR2 ANQGSEA. CDR3 sequence: CSAGAVYEQYF. The CDR3 coding sequence is TGCAGCGCCGGGGCCGTCTACGAGCAGTACTTC.

The genes are TRBV7-8 and TRBJ2-7; D call uncertain. This CDR3 has 16 amino acids. Germline loops: CDR1 SGHVS, CDR2 FQNEAQ. V was cut by 3 bases and J by 3 bases, with 18 bases left in between. This CDR3 reads CASSLVGRAGNYEQYF. In DNA form, the CDR3 reads TGTGCCAGCAGCTTGGTTGGAAGGGCAGGCAACTACGAGCAGTACTTC.

In regard to this clone: This sample also contains other DNA sequences that code for the same CDR3. The rearrangement joins TRBV9 to TRBJ2-4, with D perhaps TRBD1 (6 bases). Germline CDR1 SGDLS, CDR2 YYNGEE. CDR3 length: 13 residues. Trimming left V 0 bases short and J 5 bases short, with 6 bases between. In DNA form, the CDR3 reads TGTGCCAGCAGCGTAGGACAGGAAAACATTCAGTACTTC. Translated, it gives CASSVGQENIQYF.

The V and J genes are TRBV6-5 and TRBJ2-3; perhaps TRBD2 as D (6 bases). The CDR3 has 15 residues. V was pared by 2 bases and J by 2 bases, with 11 bases between. Germline V gene data show CDR1 as MNHEY and CDR2 as SVGAGI. The CDR3 coding sequence is TGTGCCAGCAGTTACGATGCTAGCGCCACAGATACGCAGTATTTT. This sequence encodes CASSYDASATDTQYF.

As regards this clone: An end of the junction differs from the germline gene, which may be a read error. The chain joins TRBV7-3 to TRBJ1-2; TRBD1 matches 9 bases. In germline, CDR1 is SGHTA, CDR2 FQGTGA. The CDR3 spans 15 residues. CDR3 protein: CASSLTGGSNYGYTF. DNA of the CDR3: TGTGCCAGCAGCCTAACAGGGGGCTCTAACTATGGCTACACCTTC.

V gene TRBV5-4 combines with J gene TRBJ2-3, with a possible D match to TRBD2 (5 bases). Germline loops: CDR1 SGHNT, CDR2 YYREEE (reference sequence). Trimming took off 0 bases at V and 5 bases at J, with 10 bases between the two ends. The CDR3 runs to 14 residues. As DNA, the CDR3 is TGTGCCAGCAGCTTGGGGCTAGCAATAGATACGCAGTATTTT. As protein: CASSLGLAIDTQYF. Variable domain in full (rest from reference TRBV5-4 and TRBJ2-3): ETGVTQSPTHLIKTRGQQVTLRCSSQSGHNTVSWYQQALGQGPQFIFQYYREEENGRGNFPPRFSGLQFPNYSSELNVNALELDDSALYLCASSLGLAIDTQYFGPGTRLTVL.